One and the same sample provided the 26 T cell receptor beta chains below, sequenced in a study of metastatic and nonmetastatic thyroid tumors. None of the patients had undergone any treatment ahead of thyroid surgery. TCRdb used MiXCR to call clones anew from the PCR reads. The table has fewer than 55,000 clones, about 15% seen once. Sequenced sample: blood. The receptor set was obtained from a female donor with papillary thyroid cancer or a benign thyroid nodule (not recorded which). Some clones in this sample may be carry-over from other donors' samples.

This clone came up many times. The V gene is TRBV20-1, the J gene TRBJ2-7; 13 bases are shared with TRBD2. CDR1 and CDR2 from the germline V gene are DFQATT and SNEGSKA (reference sequence). The CDR3 spans 17 residues. Trimming took 6 bases from V and 0 from J; bases not matched to a gene: 11. For the CDR3, the DNA is TGCAGTGCCGTCCCGGGACTAGCGGGAACCATCTCCTACGAGCAGTACTTC. The encoded protein is CSAVPGLAGTISYEQYF.

This clone was picked up many times. This chain joins TRBV19 and TRBJ1-2; no clear D. Looked up from germline, CDR1 is LNHDA and CDR2 is SQIVND (reference sequence). The CDR3 totals 14 residues. V lost 5 bases and J 3 bases, leaving 13 bases between the germline ends. The CDR3 sequence: CASSLLQTYYGYTF. The CDR3 DNA is TGTGCCAGTAGTCTTTTACAGACCTACTATGGCTACACCTTC.

This clone was observed many times. This chain joins TRBV14 and TRBJ2-3, with TRBD2 as a possible D gene (5 bases). Germline V lookup: CDR1 SGHDN, CDR2 FVKESK. Trimming cost V 1 base and J 1 base, with 12 bases left between them. This CDR3 spans 16 amino acids. CDR3 DNA sequence: TGTGCCAGCAGCCAAGCGTTCGGGCGGGGCACAGATACGCAGTATTTT. Translation: CASSQAFGRGTDTQYF.

This clone was picked up many times. The chain links TRBV20-1 to TRBJ2-1, with 7 nucleotides matching TRBD2. Germline trimming cut 3 bases from V and 7 bases from J; bases unmatched to any gene: 6. Per germline, CDR1 DFQATT and CDR2 SNEGSKA (reference sequence). This CDR3 is built from 13 residues. The CDR3 region has the DNA TGCAGTGCTAGTGACCAGCGGGGAAATGAGCAGTTCTTC. Amino acid sequence: CSASDQRGNEQFF.

At least ten counts were recorded for this clone. V is TRBV6-1 and J is TRBJ2-2; D not resolved. This CDR3 has 13 residues. The V end lost 7 bases, the J end lost 4 bases, and 10 bases lay between the germline ends. The germline CDR1 and CDR2 sequences are MNHNS and SASEGT. CDR3 DNA: TGTGCCAGCAAGTCAAGACCCACCGGGGAGCTGTTTTTT. Protein sequence: CASKSRPTGELFF.

This clone has at least ten counts. The chain employs TRBV10-3 and TRBJ2-1, with D perhaps matching TRBD1 (6 bases). This CDR3 comprises 14 residues. The germline V and J ends were trimmed by 6 bases and 8 bases, with 17 bases remaining between them. The germline CDR1 and CDR2 sequences are ENHRY and SYGVKD. This CDR3 reads CAIRSQGMGDEQFF. The DNA of the CDR3 is TGTGCCATCAGGTCACAGGGAATGGGCGATGAGCAGTTCTTC.

This clone was detected many times. The chain links TRBV19 to TRBJ1-5; D not resolved. Germline CDR1 is LNHDA and CDR2 is SQIVND (reference sequence). The V gene lost 3 bases and the J gene lost 6 bases, with 18 bases spanning the gap. This CDR3 is 16 amino acids long. The CDR3 reads CASSIGERGISQPQHF. As DNA, the CDR3 is TGTGCCAGTAGTATTGGTGAACGAGGGATCAGTCAGCCCCAGCATTTT.

This clone was counted only a few times. This may be a read error: a much more frequent sequence differs by one nucleotide. In nucleotides, the CDR3 is TGTGCCAGCAAGGAGATGGGGCTCTGGCTAGAGACCCAGTACTTC. Its translation is CASKEMGLWLETQYF. This chain joins TRBV2 and TRBJ2-5; D possibly corresponds to TRBD1 (5 bases). This CDR3 comprises 15 residues. CDR1 SNHLY and CDR2 FYNNEI come from the germline V gene. V gave up 7 bases and J gave up 4 bases, with 19 bases separating them.

This clone was counted many times. The chain carries TRBV20-1 and TRBJ2-1, with TRBD2 identical over 8 bases. Trimming took 3 bases from V and 8 from J; bases not matched to a gene: 9. The CDR3 length is 14 residues. CDR1 is DFQATT and CDR2 is SNEGSKA in the germline V gene (reference sequence). The CDR3 region is CSARRMTSVDEQFF. The CDR3 DNA sequence: TGCAGTGCTAGGCGCATGACTAGCGTCGATGAGCAGTTCTTC.

In this sample, this clone turned up many times. V usage is TRBV4-2 and J usage is TRBJ2-3, with 7 bases identical to TRBD2. CDR3 length: 16 residues. Germline trimming cut 5 bases from V and 5 bases from J; bases unmatched to any gene: 13. CDR1 and CDR2 from the germline V gene are LGHNA and YNFKEQ. Here the CDR3 DNA reads TGTGCCAGCAGCGGGGAGATGGGGGGGGGAATAGATACGCAGTATTTT. Its translation: CASSGEMGGGIDTQYF.

Many counts were recorded for this clone. The gene calls are TRBV5-1 and TRBJ2-7; possible D gene TRBD2, 5 bases. Between the trimmed V and J ends, which lost 0 bases and 5 bases, there was a span of 12 bases. Germline values: CDR1 SGHRS, CDR2 YFSETQ. The CDR3 contains 14 residues. CDR3 nucleotides: TGCGCCAGCAGCTTGGAACGGGGATCGGACGAGCAGTACTTC. This encodes CASSLERGSDEQYF.

This clone was counted ten times or more. One end of the junction is discordant with germline, which a read error may explain. The chain has TRBV5-1 and TRBJ2-7; 8 nucleotides match TRBD2. The CDR3 covers 16 residues. Germline V CDR1 and CDR2: SGHRS, YFSETQ. CDR3 loop: CASSLGLAGGTYERYF. The CDR3 DNA is TGCGCCAGCAGCTTGGGTCTTGCGGGAGGAACCTACGAGCGGTACTTC.

Notes on this clone: This CDR3 is missing its conserved last phenylalanine or tryptophan, likely due to a read error. It is unclear where the CDR3 begins or ends on the DNA, so no DNA is shown, and the CDR3 is as TCRdb lists it. The rearrangement uses TRBV10-2 and TRBJ2-3. Per germline, CDR1 WSHSY and CDR2 SAAADI. The CDR3 contains 14 residues when both ends are counted. The CDR3 spells CASSESQSTDTHYP.

This clone was recorded at least ten times. The chain uses TRBV6-1 and TRBJ1-3, with a tentative D call TRBD1 (5 bases). The CDR3 has 11 amino acids. V gave up 10 bases and J gave up 13 bases, with 17 bases separating them. Germline V CDR1 and CDR2: MNHNS, SASEGT. This chain's CDR3 is CAIWDGLLIYF. The CDR3, as DNA: TGTGCCATCTGGGACGGACTTTTAATATATTTT.

Comment on this clone: It may be a read error: a sequence one base away is much more abundant. The chain combines TRBV20-1 with TRBJ2-1; D is unresolved. Trimming left V 3 bases short and J 5 bases short, with 8 bases between. CDR1 is DFQATT, CDR2 SNEGSKA, per germline (reference sequence). This CDR3 region has 12 residues. This CDR3 reads CSASGLDNEQFF. Written as DNA, the CDR3 is TGCAGTGCTAGCGGATTGGACAATGAGCAGTTCTTC.

Within the sample, this clone is medium-sized (0.01 to 0.1%). The genes are TRBV27 and TRBJ2-1; TRBD2 agrees at 14 bases. Germline V gives CDR1 MNHEY, CDR2 SMNVEV (reference sequence). The junction had 5 bases not matched to a gene; V was cut back by 5 bases and J by 2 bases. This CDR3 contains 17 residues. The CDR3 reads CASSPGLAGGTYNEQFF. The CDR3 coding sequence is TGTGCCAGCAGTCCAGGACTAGCGGGAGGCACCTACAATGAGCAGTTCTTC.

This clone was detected many times. The chain has TRBV7-2 and TRBJ1-1, with a tentative D call TRBD1 (5 bases). Trimming removed 3 bases at V and 1 base at J, with 12 bases between. CDR3 size: 15 residues. CDR1 and CDR2 from the germline V gene are SGHTA and FQGNSA. CDR3 DNA sequence: TGTGCCAGCAGCTTCGTGTGGGGCTCGAACACTGAAGCTTTCTTT. Its translation: CASSFVWGSNTEAFF.

This clone has at least ten counts. This chain joins TRBV19 and TRBJ2-1; TRBD2 agrees at 14 bases. Trimming removed 4 bases from V and 6 bases from J; junction bases left unmatched: 2. CDR1 and CDR2 from the germline V gene are LNHDA and SQIVND (reference sequence). The CDR3 totals 15 residues. CDR3 in amino acids: CASSTGTSGSNEQFF. CDR3 DNA: TGTGCCAGTAGTACCGGGACTAGCGGGAGCAATGAGCAGTTCTTC.

This clone was recorded many times. The chain has TRBV6-1 and TRBJ2-7, with D possibly being TRBD1 (6 bases). Germline CDR1 and CDR2: MNHNS and SASEGT. Trimming shortened V by 7 bases and J by 11 bases, and 12 bases separated the two germline ends. The CDR3 sequence is 10 residues long. The chain's CDR3 is CASTQGKEYF. Here the CDR3 DNA reads TGTGCCAGCACCCAGGGGAAGGAGTACTTC.

On this clone itself: It is likely a read error, because the conserved phenylalanine at the end of the CDR3 is missing. CDR3 protein: CARSLGGTTYNEQFI. The CDR3 region has the DNA TGCGCCAGAAGCTTGGGGGGGACTACCTACAATGAGCAGTTCATC. This sequence joins TRBV5-1 and TRBJ2-1, with 7 positions matching TRBD2. Germline lookup yields CDR1 SGHRS and CDR2 YFSETQ. CDR3 length equals 15 residues.

There are many counts of this clone. CDR3 DNA: TGTGCCAGCAGTGCCGGGACAGGGGGCACGGCCGGGGAGCTGTTTTTT. Translation: CASSAGTGGTAGELFF. The chain has TRBV25-1 and TRBJ2-2; 12 nucleotides agree with TRBD1. Trimming removed 4 bases from V and 6 bases from J; junction bases left unmatched: 6. Per germline, CDR1 MGHDK and CDR2 SYGVNS. This CDR3 contains 16 residues.

The chain carries TRBV6-1 and TRBJ2-3, with D perhaps given as TRBD1 or TRBD2 (6 bases each). CDR1 is MNHNS, CDR2 SASEGT, per germline. CDR3 size: 14 residues. V lost 4 bases and J lost 4, with 12 bases in between. This CDR3 reads CASSVGGHSDTQYF. DNA of the CDR3: TGTGCCAGCAGTGTGGGGGGCCACTCAGATACGCAGTATTTT.

The table lists this clone with many counts. The rearrangement uses TRBV19 and TRBJ2-7; 7 bases are a match to TRBD1. CDR3 length: 15 residues. CDR1 and CDR2 (germline): LNHDA, SQIVND (reference sequence). V gave up 9 bases and J gave up 0 bases; unmatched junction bases: 11. The CDR3 loop reads CASHHSGGSSYEQYF. In nucleotides, the CDR3 is TGTGCCAGCCACCACTCAGGGGGAAGCTCCTACGAGCAGTACTTC.

This clone was seen a few times. A much larger clone lies one base from this, so it may be a read error. Here the CDR3 DNA reads TGCGCCAGCCAAAGTGTATGGGCCAGGACCGAAGAGTTTTACGAGCAGTACTTC. Protein: CASQSVWARTEEFYEQYF. J is TRBJ2-7 and V is TRBV5-1; no definite D call. Trimming removed 7 bases at V and 4 bases at J, with 30 bases between. The CDR3 is 18 amino acids. The germline V gene has CDR1 SGHRS and CDR2 YFSETQ.

This clone has at least ten counts. The chain couples TRBV9 to TRBJ1-2, with 10 bases identical to TRBD1. The CDR3 length is 15 residues. Germline V lookup: CDR1 SGDLS, CDR2 YYNGEE. The J segment lost 7 bases and the V segment lost 4 bases, leaving 10 bases of the junction unmatched. The CDR3 DNA reads as TGTGCCAGCAGCAGAGAGACAGGGGGCGCGTCTGGCTACACCTTC. This encodes CASSRETGGASGYTF. Supplemented by reference TRBV9 and TRBJ1-2, the full variable domain reads DSGVTQTPKHLITATGQRVTLRCSPRSGDLSVYWYQQSLDQGLQFLIQYYNGEERAKGNILERFSAQQFPDLHSELNLSSLELGDSALYFCASSRETGGASGYTFGSGTRLTVV.

This clone was detected only a few times. This chain links TRBV6-1 with TRBJ2-7, with 12 bases fitting TRBD1. With V trimmed by 6 bases and J by 4 bases, 10 bases remained unmatched. There are 16 residues in the CDR3. Germline V gives CDR1 MNHNS, CDR2 SASEGT. The CDR3 DNA reads TGTGCCAGCAGCCCTAGAGGGGGACAGGGGGCATACGAGCAGTACTTC. Amino acid sequence: CASSPRGGQGAYEQYF.